The 8 T cell receptor beta chains given below trace back to one sample, sequenced in a study of blood T cell repertoires in COVID-19. This table comes from immunoSEQ multiplex PCR, and its TCRdb copy is limited to in-frame clones, with some not included. Of some 220,000 clones listed, 83% are singletons. The sequenced material came from peripheral blood. The source is a human donor in a cohort sampled during active COVID-19.

CDR3 residues: CASSLGAGLGDSPLHF. CDR3 nucleotides: TGTGCCAGCAGCCTAGGGGCGGGACTGGGGGATTCACCCCTCCACTTT. The J gene is TRBJ1-6, the V gene TRBV7-9; D might be TRBD1 (5 bases). Germline CDR1 and CDR2: SEHNR and FQNEAQ (reference sequence). This CDR3 comprises 16 residues. Trimming removed 5 bases from V and 8 bases from J, with 19 bases in between. Supplemented by reference TRBV7-9 and TRBJ1-6, the full variable domain reads DTGVSQNPRHKITKRGQNVTFRCDPISEHNRLYWYRQTLGQGPEFLTYFQNEAQLEKSRLLSDRFSAERPKGSFSTLEIQRTEQGDSAMYLCASSLGAGLGDSPLHFGNGTRLTVT.

In its sample, this clone was seen a few times. The chain recombines TRBV5-4 with TRBJ2-7, with TRBD1 matching 7 bases. V was pared by 1 base and J by 1 base, with 5 bases of the junction left unmatched. CDR3 size: 15 residues. Germline CDR1 is SGHNT and CDR2 is YYREEE (reference sequence). DNA for the CDR3: TGTGCCAGCAGCTTGACAGGGGACGCTTCCTACGAGCAGTACTTC. Translating gives CASSLTGDASYEQYF.

The chain recombines TRBV13 with TRBJ2-1; 7 bases are a match to TRBD1. With V trimmed by 6 bases and J by 1 base, 6 bases remained unmatched. From germline, CDR1 is PRHDT and CDR2 FYEKMQ (reference sequence). The CDR3 consists of 15 residues. The CDR3, as DNA: TGTGCCAGCAGTAGGACAGGAGGATCCTACAATGAGCAGTTCTTC. Its protein is CASSRTGGSYNEQFF.

The rearrangement uses TRBV3-1 (or the pseudogene TRBV3-2) and TRBJ2-1; TRBD1 matches at 8 bases. CDR1 is LGHDT, CDR2 YNNKEL, per germline (reference sequence). V lost 5 bases, J lost 7 bases, and 10 bases stayed unmatched. The CDR3 runs 15 residues. CDR3 protein: CASSYGQGISNEQFF. DNA of the CDR3: TGTGCCAGCAGCTACGGACAGGGAATTTCGAATGAGCAGTTCTTC.

V is TRBV19 and J is TRBJ1-5; 9 nucleotides line up with TRBD1. The junction had 10 bases not matched to a gene; V was cut back by 6 bases and J by 1 base. The CDR3 consists of 17 residues. In germline, CDR1 is LNHDA, CDR2 SQIVND (reference sequence). The CDR3 sequence: CASRDTLQGASNQPQHF. CDR3 in DNA: TGTGCCAGTAGGGATACCTTACAGGGGGCAAGCAATCAGCCCCAGCATTTT.

This rearrangement joins TRBV27 to TRBJ1-6; 7 bases match TRBD1. Trimming at V came to 2 bases and at J to 9 bases, leaving 4 bases not matched to a gene. CDR1 and CDR2 from the germline V gene are MNHEY and SMNVEV (reference sequence). The CDR3 length is 14 residues. The CDR3: CASSLTGASSPLHF. Here the CDR3 DNA reads TGTGCCAGCAGTTTAACAGGGGCTAGTTCACCCCTCCACTTT.

This CDR3 is CASGRTGELFF. The CDR3 coding sequence is TGTGCCAGCGGGAGAACCGGGGAGCTGTTTTTT. This chain links TRBV6-5 with TRBJ2-2, with a tentative D call TRBD2 (5 bases). Germline lookup yields CDR1 MNHEY and CDR2 SVGAGI. V lost 8 bases to trimming and J lost 5 bases, with 6 bases between them. This CDR3 has 11 residues.

This clone was seen only a few times. V gene TRBV13 combines with J gene TRBJ1-6; D is unresolved. Looked up from germline, CDR1 is PRHDT and CDR2 is FYEKMQ (reference sequence). The CDR3 is 15 amino acids. Trimming shortened V by 5 bases and J by 3 bases, and 11 bases separated the two germline ends. CDR3 sequence: CASSGEGIYNSPLHF. CDR3 nucleotide sequence: TGTGCCAGCAGCGGGGAGGGCATCTATAATTCACCCCTCCACTTT.